This T cell receptor (beta chain) was recovered during a study of blood T cell repertoires in COVID-19. Turning to the study itself: Italy, Spain and the United States were the sources of the convalescent and acute COVID-19 samples.

The repertoire was sequenced with immunoSEQ multiplex PCR; TCRdb's copy has only in-frame clones and lacks some. The sample consists of about 82,000 clones, 60% to 80% of them appearing once. The CDR3 is 15 amino acids. Germline lookup yields CDR1 LGHDT and CDR2 YNNKEL (reference sequence). V lost 3 bases, J lost 3 bases, and 7 bases stayed unmatched. The chain couples TRBV3-1 (or the pseudogene TRBV3-2) to TRBJ2-7; the match to TRBD2 covers 8 bases. This receptor was identified in a man in his sixties with COVID-19, enrolled during active disease. The material sequenced was peripheral blood. DNA of the CDR3: TGTGCCAGCAGCCAGCCGGGACTAGAAGTCTACGAGCAGTACTTC. This codes for CASSQPGLEVYEQYF.